Below, 30 T cell receptor beta chains from the same sample are listed, as sequenced in a study of identical twins. TCRdb fed the 5' RACE reads into MiXCR, producing one record per CDR3 protein. The table has 700,000 or so distinct CDR3 sequences, less than 25% seen once. Separately, the same data were catalogued under a study of T cells expressing NK-cell markers.

The sample was PBMCs. Source of these receptors: a woman aged 18 to 35 in good health.

This clonotype has ten or more counts. V is TRBV5-1 and J is TRBJ2-3; TRBD2 matches at 8 bases. The CDR3 runs 14 residues. V gave up 0 bases and J gave up 3 bases; unmatched junction bases: 0. Germline V gene sequence: CDR1 SGHRS, CDR2 YFSETQ. The DNA for the CDR3 is TGCGCCAGCAGCTTGGGACTAGCGACAGATACGCAGTATTTT. This translates into CASSLGLATDTQYF.

The chain is built from TRBV2 and TRBJ2-1; TRBD2 aligns across 8 bases. V shed 4 bases, J shed 4 bases, and the junction held 6 bases outside the gene matches. Per germline, CDR1 SNHLY and CDR2 FYNNEI. The CDR3 loop spans 15 amino acids. For the CDR3, the DNA is TGTGCCAGCAGTGCAGCACTAGCGGAATACAATGAGCAGTTCTTC. Its protein is CASSAALAEYNEQFF.

The chain combines TRBV9 with TRBJ2-5; 7 bases map to TRBD2. Trimming at V came to 0 bases and at J to 4 bases, leaving 6 bases not matched to a gene. The CDR3 length is 15 residues. The germline V gene encodes CDR1 SGDLS and CDR2 YYNGEE. The CDR3 sequence: CASSVVEGRGETQYF. The CDR3 DNA follows: TGTGCCAGCAGCGTAGTTGAGGGGAGGGGAGAGACCCAGTACTTC.

The chain uses TRBV7-9 and TRBJ1-6, with TRBD1 as a possible D gene (6 bases). Deletions cut 5 bases from V and 7 bases from J, with 18 bases between. Per the germline V gene, CDR1 is SEHNR and CDR2 is FQNEAQ (reference sequence). The CDR3 sequence is 16 residues long. For the CDR3, the DNA is TGTGCCAGCAGCAACCATCAACAGGGAGGAAATTCACCCCTCCACTTT. This codes for CASSNHQQGGNSPLHF.

The rearrangement links TRBV7-2 to TRBJ2-5; 7 bases match TRBD1. The V segment lost 5 bases and the J segment 0 bases; nucleotides outside the gene matches: 3. The CDR3 loop spans 14 amino acids. Germline CDR1 reads SGHTA; CDR2 reads FQGNSA. As DNA, the CDR3 is TGTGCCAGCAGCCCGGACAGGTACCAAGAGACCCAGTACTTC. As protein: CASSPDRYQETQYF.

The V and J genes are TRBV7-2 and TRBJ1-2; a weak D match, TRBD1 (6 bases). Per germline, CDR1 SGHTA and CDR2 FQGNSA. The CDR3 contains 14 residues. Trimming left V 5 bases short and J 8 bases short, with 18 bases between. The CDR3 coding sequence is TGTGCCAGCAGCCAAGCGACAGGATTTCAAGGCTACACCTTC. Its translation: CASSQATGFQGYTF.

The chain couples TRBV12-3 or TRBV12-4 to TRBJ2-1, with TRBD2 identical over 8 bases. There are 16 residues in the CDR3. Trimming at V came to 7 bases and at J to 7 bases, leaving 15 bases not matched to a gene. CDR3 sequence (DNA): TGTGCCAGCACCCTTAGGACGGGGGGGTCCACAAATGAGCAGTTCTTC. Amino acid sequence: CASTLRTGGSTNEQFF.

The CDR3 sequence: CASRTGDNTEAFF. CDR3 in DNA: TGTGCCAGCAGGACAGGGGACAACACTGAAGCTTTCTTT. The chain is built from TRBV12-3 or TRBV12-4 and TRBJ1-1, with 8 bases identical to TRBD1. The CDR3 extends over 13 amino acids. The trim removed 6 bases at V and 2 bases at J, leaving 2 bases unmatched.

This clonotype was observed a few times. Its ends do not fully match the called genes, so a read error is possible. This chain joins TRBV20-1 and TRBJ1-3; D gene ambiguous. Germline loops: CDR1 DFQATT, CDR2 SNEGSKA (reference sequence). CDR3 length: 13 residues. In DNA form, the CDR3 reads TGCAGTGCTCAAACAGCCCCTGGCAACACCATATATTTT. Amino acid sequence: CSAQTAPGNTIYF.

This clonotype was detected once. CDR3 protein: CASSVGAGGTYNEQFF. The CDR3 DNA reads TGTGCCAGCAGCGTAGGGGCGGGGGGAACCTACAATGAGCAGTTCTTC. The chain combines TRBV9 with TRBJ2-1; TRBD2 agrees at 8 bases. The V gene's germline CDR1 is SGDLS and CDR2 YYNGEE. There are 16 residues in the CDR3. After removal of 0 bases from V and 2 bases from J, the junction contained 4 bases not matched to a gene.

In this sample, this clonotype turned up a few times. This rearrangement joins TRBV5-1 to TRBJ2-1; D unclear. Trimming pared 0 bases from V and 0 bases from J, leaving 10 bases between. CDR3 length: 16 amino acids. The V gene's germline CDR1 is SGHRS and CDR2 YFSETQ. CDR3 residues: CASSLGQSSSYNEQFF. The CDR3 nucleotides read TGCGCCAGCAGCTTGGGGCAGTCGAGCTCCTACAATGAGCAGTTCTTC.

The V and J genes are TRBV10-3 and TRBJ2-1; D perhaps matches TRBD2 (5 bases). V was clipped by 10 bases and J by 0 bases, with 10 bases between them. Germline-derived CDR1 and CDR2 are ENHRY and SYGVKD. The CDR3 loop spans 13 amino acids. The CDR3 DNA reads TGTGCCACGAGAGCGGTCTCCTACAATGAGCAGTTCTTC. Protein sequence: CATRAVSYNEQFF.

This clonotype was found many times. This chain uses TRBV5-1 with TRBJ2-5, with 11 bases aligning to TRBD2. CDR3 length equals 16 residues. After removal of 4 bases from V and 4 bases from J, the junction contained 9 bases not matched to a gene. Germline V gene sequence: CDR1 SGHRS, CDR2 YFSETQ. The CDR3 loop is CASSPLAGGRGETQYF. The CDR3 coding sequence is TGCGCCAGCAGCCCCCTAGCGGGGGGACGGGGAGAGACCCAGTACTTC.

This clonotype was recorded a few times. J is TRBJ1-1 and V is TRBV12-3 or TRBV12-4; a possible D gene is TRBD1 (5 bases). The CDR3 covers 13 residues. Trimming left V 6 bases short and J 7 bases short, with 15 bases between. The CDR3 spells CASSLTREGEAFF. The CDR3 nucleotides are TGTGCCAGCAGCCTGACCAGGGAGGGTGAAGCTTTCTTT.

This clonotype was counted a few times. The CDR3 nucleotides read TGTGCCAGCAGTCCCCCCGGGACACCGAACACCGGGGAGCTGTTTTTT. Amino acids: CASSPPGTPNTGELFF. The J gene is TRBJ2-2, the V gene TRBV12-3 or TRBV12-4; D is possibly TRBD1 (6 bases). V was pared by 5 bases and J by 0 bases, with 13 bases between. This CDR3 contains 16 residues.

This clonotype was seen a handful of times. The chain has TRBV15 and TRBJ1-5, with D tentatively TRBD1 (5 bases). This CDR3 spans 19 amino acids. Trimming cost V 3 bases and J 0 bases, with 21 bases left between them. Germline V CDR1 and CDR2: LNHNV, YYDKDF (reference sequence). The CDR3 nucleotides read TGTGCCACCAGCAGGGTAGACAGTCCCCGATTTATTAGCAATCAGCCCCAGCATTTT. It yields the protein CATSRVDSPRFISNQPQHF.

The chain has TRBV3-1 and TRBJ2-1; TRBD2 is a possible D gene (6 bases). The germline CDR1 and CDR2 sequences are LGHDT and YNNKEL (reference sequence). Trimming removed 6 bases at V and 4 bases at J, with 13 bases between. The CDR3 sequence is 14 residues long. CDR3 nucleotides: TGTGCCAGCAGTTTGACTAGGTTATACAATGAGCAGTTCTTC. This gives the protein CASSLTRLYNEQFF.

A few counts support this clonotype. The V call is TRBV6-5, the J call TRBJ2-1; 10 bases line up with TRBD1. The CDR3 consists of 12 residues. The V gene end was trimmed by 6 bases and the J gene end by 13 bases; junction bases not matched to a gene: 6. Germline loops: CDR1 MNHEY, CDR2 SVGAGI. Here the CDR3 DNA reads TGTGCCAGCAGACCCGGACAGGGGGTCCAGTTCTTC. Translated: CASRPGQGVQFF.

This clonotype was recorded once. CDR3 in amino acids: CASSLDRAGGSYNEQFF. The DNA of the CDR3 is TGCGCCAGCAGCTTGGATCGGGCGGGAGGTTCTTACAATGAGCAGTTCTTC. The chain links TRBV5-1 to TRBJ2-1; 8 nucleotides align to TRBD2. The CDR3 runs to 17 residues. Per the germline V gene, CDR1 is SGHRS and CDR2 is YFSETQ. V lost 0 bases and J lost 4; bases outside the gene matches: 9.

The chain couples TRBV6-5 to TRBJ1-5, with D uncertain. There are 14 residues in the CDR3. The germline V and J ends were trimmed by 0 bases and 9 bases, with 12 bases remaining between them. Germline CDR1 reads MNHEY; CDR2 reads SVGAGI. In DNA, the CDR3 is TGTGCCAGCAGTTACTCTGAAGGGCTCGGGCCCCAGCATTTT. Protein: CASSYSEGLGPQHF.

This clonotype came up a few times. The J gene is TRBJ2-1, the V gene TRBV5-1; 12 bases are a match to TRBD2. The CDR3 is 15 amino acids. CDR1 is SGHRS, CDR2 YFSETQ, per germline. J lost 3 bases, V lost 7 bases, and 5 bases had no gene match. The CDR3 protein is CASGPSGRVYNEQFF. In DNA form, the CDR3 reads TGCGCCAGCGGACCTAGCGGGAGGGTCTACAATGAGCAGTTCTTC.

The chain joins TRBV6-5 to TRBJ2-3; the match to TRBD2 covers 13 bases. The CDR3 runs 18 residues. Germline CDR1 reads MNHEY; CDR2 reads SVGAGI. The V segment lost 5 bases and the J segment 0 bases; nucleotides outside the gene matches: 8. This CDR3 is CASSPALAGGPSTDTQYF. In DNA, the CDR3 is TGTGCCAGCAGTCCGGCACTAGCGGGAGGGCCGAGCACAGATACGCAGTATTTT.

The chain uses TRBV5-1 and TRBJ2-3, with TRBD2 matching over 10 bases. After removal of 2 bases from V and 5 bases from J, the junction contained 8 bases not matched to a gene. This CDR3 contains 16 residues. The germline V gene has CDR1 SGHRS and CDR2 YFSETQ. CDR3 sequence (DNA): TGCGCCAGCAGCTTCGGGGGACTAGCGCCGGAAGATACGCAGTATTTT. The encoded protein is CASSFGGLAPEDTQYF.

As to this clonotype: Its ends do not fully match the called genes, so a read error is possible. This sequence joins TRBV7-7 and TRBJ1-3; TRBD1 matches 7 bases. Germline values: CDR1 SSHAT, CDR2 FNYEAQ (reference sequence). This CDR3 region has 16 residues. The CDR3 loop reads CASSFTIDRAGDTIYF. The CDR3 bases are TGTGCTAGCAGCTTTACAATTGACAGGGCTGGAGACACCATATATTTT. Full variable domain (rest looked up from reference TRBV7-7 and TRBJ1-3): GAGVSQSPRYKVTKRGQDVTLRCDPISSHATLYWYQQALGQGPEFLTYFNYEAQPDKSGLPSDRFSAERPEGSISTLTIQRTEQRDSAMYRCASSFTIDRAGDTIYFGEGSWLTVV.

This clonotype has just a few counts. Here the CDR3 reads CASSSGTSWNEQFF. Here the CDR3 DNA reads TGTGCCAGCAGTTCTGGGACTAGCTGGAATGAGCAGTTCTTC. The gene calls are TRBV12-3 or TRBV12-4 and TRBJ2-1; 9 bases map to TRBD2. The V and J ends lost 4 bases and 7 bases, in that order; junction bases with no gene match: 5. The CDR3 length is 14 residues.

This clonotype has just a few counts. J is TRBJ2-1 and V is TRBV5-8; 13 positions match TRBD2. V dropped 3 bases and J dropped 5; count of bases not matched to a gene: 8. CDR1 is SGHTS and CDR2 is YDEGEE in the germline V gene. The CDR3 runs to 17 residues. The CDR3 loop is CASSSLTSGGINNEQFF. CDR3 bases: TGTGCCAGCAGCTCGCTGACTAGCGGGGGGATCAACAATGAGCAGTTCTTC.

This clonotype was found a few times. The chain employs TRBV5-4 and TRBJ2-1, with 15 bases fitting TRBD2. Germline V gives CDR1 SGHNT, CDR2 YYREEE (reference sequence). J was trimmed by 0 bases and V by 4 bases; bases with no gene match: 20. This CDR3 has 23 amino acids. The CDR3 DNA reads TGTGCCAGCAGCATTGGGACTAGCGGGAGGCCTGTCCTTAGAATCCGCTCCTACAATGAGCAGTTCTTC. Amino acids: CASSIGTSGRPVLRIRSYNEQFF.

This rearrangement joins TRBV20-1 to TRBJ2-3, with D tentatively TRBD1 or TRBD2 (6 bases each). Per germline, CDR1 DFQATT and CDR2 SNEGSKA (reference sequence). V shed 3 bases and J shed 4 bases, with 17 bases lying between them. The CDR3 loop spans 15 amino acids. CDR3 sequence: CSARNRAGIPDTQYF. The CDR3, as DNA: TGCAGTGCTAGGAACAGGGCGGGGATCCCAGATACGCAGTATTTT.

Remarks on this clonotype: A read error may account for a junction end that differs from germline. The rearrangement links TRBV7-9 to TRBJ2-5; no clear D. This CDR3 region has 11 residues. Germline V lookup: CDR1 SEHNR, CDR2 FQNEAQ (reference sequence). The CDR3 DNA reads TGTGCCGGCAGCTCTTCGGAGACCCAGTACTTC. It is translated as CAGSSSETQYF.

Only one count was recorded for this clonotype. V is TRBV4-3 and J is TRBJ2-2; maybe TRBD1 (5 bases). Trimming stripped 1 base from V and 4 bases from J, with 13 bases between. CDR3 length equals 16 residues. The V gene's germline CDR1 is LGHNA and CDR2 YSLEER. The CDR3, as DNA: TGCGCCAGCAGCCAAGGACAGAATGACCCCACCGGGGAGCTGTTTTTT. This sequence encodes CASSQGQNDPTGELFF.